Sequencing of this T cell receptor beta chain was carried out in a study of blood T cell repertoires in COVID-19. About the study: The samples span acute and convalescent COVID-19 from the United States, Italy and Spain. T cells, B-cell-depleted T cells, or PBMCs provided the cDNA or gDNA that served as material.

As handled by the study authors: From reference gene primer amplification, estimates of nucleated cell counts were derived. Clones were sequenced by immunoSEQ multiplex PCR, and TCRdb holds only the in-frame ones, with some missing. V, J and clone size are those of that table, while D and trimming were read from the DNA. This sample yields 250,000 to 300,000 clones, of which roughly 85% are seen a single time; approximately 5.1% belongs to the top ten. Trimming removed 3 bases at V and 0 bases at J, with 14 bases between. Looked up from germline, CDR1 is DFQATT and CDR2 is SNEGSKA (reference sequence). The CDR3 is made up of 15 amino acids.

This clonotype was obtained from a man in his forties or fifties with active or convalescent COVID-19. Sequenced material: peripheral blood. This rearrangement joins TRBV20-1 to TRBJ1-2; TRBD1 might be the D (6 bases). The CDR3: CSASPNRVANYGYTF. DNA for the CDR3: TGCAGTGCTAGTCCCAACAGGGTAGCTAACTATGGCTACACCTTC.